Described below is a single TCR beta chain sequence and its context. Its antigen is undetermined. CDR3 size: 14 residues. Germline V gene data show CDR1 as SNHLY and CDR2 as FYNNEI. The V gene end was trimmed by 6 bases and the J gene end by 4 bases; junction bases not matched to a gene: 7. Sequenced by immunoSEQ multiplex PCR; TCRdb stores in-frame clones only, minus some. The top ten hold roughly 6.6% of the sample, which has some 83,000 clones, approximately 84% seen once. These data are taken from a study of OX40 agonist ivuxolimab in advanced cancers. Study overall: Prior anti-PD-1, anti-PD-L1 or anti-CTLA-4 therapy was allowed; 30% to 40% had some. Broader study findings: Low normalized T-cell clonal expansion was additionally recorded for some nonresponders.

The TCR originated in an adult with an advanced solid tumor such as melanoma, head and neck, liver or kidney cancer. Sequences were derived from CD4+ or CD8+ T cells sorted from blood, sampled in a trial of the OX40 agonist ivuxolimab. The rearrangement links TRBV2 to TRBJ1-2, with 8 bases that match TRBD1. In DNA, the CDR3 is TGTGCCAGCAGGGACCCAGGGGGCTTCTATGGCTACACCTTC. Protein product: CASRDPGGFYGYTF.